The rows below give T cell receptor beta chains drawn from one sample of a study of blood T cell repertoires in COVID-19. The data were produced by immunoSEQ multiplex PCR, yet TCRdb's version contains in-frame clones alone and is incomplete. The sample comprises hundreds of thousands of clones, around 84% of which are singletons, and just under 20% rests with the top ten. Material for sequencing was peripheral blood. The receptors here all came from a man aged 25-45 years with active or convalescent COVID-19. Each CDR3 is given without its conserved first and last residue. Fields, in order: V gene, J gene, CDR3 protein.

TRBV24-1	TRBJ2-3	ATSDPIAGGGDTQY
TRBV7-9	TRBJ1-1	ASSLLGGWTINTEAF
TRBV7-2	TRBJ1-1	ASSHTEAF
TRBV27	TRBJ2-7	ASSLFGSSYEQY
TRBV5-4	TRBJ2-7	ASSLAGPFYEQY
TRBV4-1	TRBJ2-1	ASSSPRQRAGEVNEQF
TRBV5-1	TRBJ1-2	ASSSGQGRIRGYT
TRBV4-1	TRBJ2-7	ASSQEDSRTSGRADEQY
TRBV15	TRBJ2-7	ATSRATGEQY
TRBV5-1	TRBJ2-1	ASSLRLAGGPFDNEQF
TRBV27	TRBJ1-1	ASRPRESGTEAF
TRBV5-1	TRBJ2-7	ASSRVPGQGPYEQY
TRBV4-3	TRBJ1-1	ASSREAGRTEAF
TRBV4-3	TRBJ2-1	ASSQDPAGGGEQF
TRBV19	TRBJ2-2	ASSPGLSGNTGELF
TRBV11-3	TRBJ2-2	ASSFGSGSNTGELF
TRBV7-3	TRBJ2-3	ASSTPRGPLSTDTQY
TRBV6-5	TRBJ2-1	ASSWTREDEQF
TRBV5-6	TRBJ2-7	ASGDTYEQY
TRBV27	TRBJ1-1	ATQRTGGGMNTEAF
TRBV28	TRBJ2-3	ASSWAGGPDTQY
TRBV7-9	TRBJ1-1	ASSLDMNTEAF
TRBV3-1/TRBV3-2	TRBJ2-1	ASSQGGGPNEQF
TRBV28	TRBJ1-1	ASSPPRRTEAF
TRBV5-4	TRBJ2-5	ASSLDTRETQY
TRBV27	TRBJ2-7	ASSLAVSSYEQY
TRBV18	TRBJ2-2	ASSPLGTAGYTGELF
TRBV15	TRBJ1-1	ATSPQGNTEAF
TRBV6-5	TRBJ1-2	ASSYSRVGGYT
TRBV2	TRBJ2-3	ASNGQGTDTQY
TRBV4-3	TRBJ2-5	APPGGNTGTQY
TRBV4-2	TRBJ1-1	ASSPYTGNTEAF
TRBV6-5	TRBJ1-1	ASRKTLNTEAF
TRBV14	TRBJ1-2	ASSQFPENYGYT
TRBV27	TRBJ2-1	ASTPTSRGRYNEQF
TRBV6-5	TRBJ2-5	ASSPLGQQETQY
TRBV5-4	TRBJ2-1	ASSGAIIGTSAYNEQF
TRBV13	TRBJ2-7	ASSLGLPYEQY
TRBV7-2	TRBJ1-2	ASSLLSYGYT
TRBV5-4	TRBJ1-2	ASRGPDPNYGYT
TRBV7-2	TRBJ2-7	ASSAGLTVPYKQY
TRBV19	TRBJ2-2	ASSKRTSNTGELF
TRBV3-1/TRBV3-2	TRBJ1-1	ASSLQGAPSAF
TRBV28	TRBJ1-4	ASSFRTGHEKLF
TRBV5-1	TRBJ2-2	ASSPILAGVTGELF
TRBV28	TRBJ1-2	ASSLNWDITTST
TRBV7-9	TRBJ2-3	ASTPPLTSSTDTQY
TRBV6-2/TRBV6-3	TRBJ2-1	ASSYRAGGGYEQF
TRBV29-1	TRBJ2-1	SVRRDSSYNEQF
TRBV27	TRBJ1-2	ASSLSGPGDLGGYT
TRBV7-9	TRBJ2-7	ASSSGGQGPGLQY
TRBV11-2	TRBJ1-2	ASSWGQGLSGYT
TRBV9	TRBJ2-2	ASSLTGTSNTGELF
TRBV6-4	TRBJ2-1	ASSVQRDLSEQF